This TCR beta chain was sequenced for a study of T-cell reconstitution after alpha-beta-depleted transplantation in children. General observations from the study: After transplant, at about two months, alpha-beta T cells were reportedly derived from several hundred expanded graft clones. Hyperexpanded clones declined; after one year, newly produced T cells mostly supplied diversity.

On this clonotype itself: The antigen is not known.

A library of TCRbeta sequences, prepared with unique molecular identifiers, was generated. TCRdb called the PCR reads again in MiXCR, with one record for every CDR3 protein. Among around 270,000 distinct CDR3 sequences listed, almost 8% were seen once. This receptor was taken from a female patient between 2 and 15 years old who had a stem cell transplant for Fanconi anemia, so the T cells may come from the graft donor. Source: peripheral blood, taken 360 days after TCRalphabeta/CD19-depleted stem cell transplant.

CDR3 coding DNA: TGTGCCAGCAGTCTAGCCCGGACTAGTTCCTACAATGAGCAGTTCTTC. It encodes CASSLARTSSYNEQFF. The J gene is TRBJ2-1, the V gene TRBV2, with 7 bases that match TRBD2. V shed 5 bases and J 1 base; nucleotides not matched to a gene: 8. The CDR3 runs to 16 residues. Germline V gene sequence: CDR1 SNHLY, CDR2 FYNNEI.